This TCR beta chain originates from a study of T cell responses to AZD1222 COVID-19 vaccine (dated by TCRdb to about 2021). Regarding the complete study: AZD1222 recipients with second doses at about 4 weeks or about 12 weeks were pooled, because spike-specific TCR depth and breadth did not differ between schedules. A total of just over 230 trial participants underwent TCR sequencing, of whom approximately 200 had received two doses of AZD1222 and some 25 had received two doses of the MenACWY control vaccine. Enrollment into the trials was organized by age into subgroups of 18-55, 56-69 and 70-plus years, and those subgroups contained 148, 28 and 57 TCR-sequenced participants, respectively. The paper's findings and limits, for the study overall: The 56-69-year group was small, and its depth increase did not reach significance, likely because of low power. Conclusions about previously exposed vaccinees are limited, since just a handful of AZD1222 recipients were seropositive for SARS-CoV-2 at baseline. The whole spike protein was spanned by vaccine-associated CD4 TCRs, and dominant responses were seen in regions 160-218 and 743-854. After two AZD1222 doses, spike-specific TCR breadth and depth were significantly higher than at day 0 and than in MenACWY recipients. Because no samples from the day 14 peak response were available, repertoires could be characterized only after the peak T cell response. Most participants were white British and females outnumbered males, and the authors suggested that clonal diversity may have been underestimated. Epitopes outside the regions mutated in the B.1.351 and B.1.1.7 variants were reportedly recognized by nearly half of the unique spike-specific TCRs.

From a lookup of the germline V gene, CDR1 and CDR2 are LGHNA and YNFKEQ. V and J lose 4 bases and 3 bases, and a span of 9 bases separates them. From cysteine to phenylalanine, the CDR3 is 13 amino acids long. Solely the CDR3 DNA is kept, with 39 bases framed from the first base. Interpreted using the paper, the time point label stands for: baseline before first vaccination. Samples from vaccinated people were obtained from the UK trials COV001 and COV002, which included a single-blind randomized controlled phase 2/3 trial of AZD1222 (ChAdOx1 nCoV-19) in healthy adults. For TCRbeta chain sequencing, PBMC samples were collected from trial participants at day 0 and at day 28 after the second dose. A note on this clone: Its antigen is currently not known. No base quality information exists; no much larger clone differs at one position.

The CDR3 regions of human TCRbeta chains were analyzed by immunosequencing. Per the authors' processing: TCRs in the repertoires were compared against a reference library of SARS-CoV-2-specific TCRs that had been generated with the MIRA antigen-specificity platform. Breadth was defined as the fraction of unique TCRs that were SARS-CoV-2-associated, and depth was defined as the fraction of total T cells that were SARS-CoV-2-associated. Using the MIRA data, each spike-specific TCR was assigned both to the spike region to which the TCR was reactive and to a CD4 or CD8 class. Log10-transformed breadth and depth values were compared by one-way ANOVA with Sidak's multiple comparisons tests. TCRdb's version of the immuneACCESS table is confined to in-frame rearrangements and falls short of the full clone set. An unresolved V gene accounts for under half of the shortfall where checked; the remainder is of unknown origin. Clone size and the V and J calls come from that table; the DNA yielded D and trimming. Present in this sample are approximately 130,000 clones, approximately 94% of which were seen just once. The ten largest make up about 3% of the sample.

The specimen was peripheral blood, collected on day 0 of AZD1222 vaccination. The chain links TRBV4-2 with TRBJ1-2; the D gene identity is not certain. The clonotype comes from an adult in good health. In nucleotides, the sequence is TGTGCCAGCAGCCCGAGGGTTGACTATGGCTACACCTTC. Translated, this is CASSPRVDYGYTF.